The present T cell receptor (beta chain) was sequenced within a study of blood T cell repertoires in COVID-19. Overall study: The cDNA or gDNA used as material had been derived from T cells, B-cell-depleted T cells, or PBMCs.

Clones were sequenced by immunoSEQ multiplex PCR, and TCRdb holds only the in-frame ones, with some missing. The table includes some 220,000 clones, around four fifths detected once. Between the trimmed V and J ends, which lost 7 bases and 1 base, there was a span of 20 bases. This CDR3 is built from 16 residues. Germline V gene lookup returns CDR1 SGHRS and CDR2 YFSETQ. The gene calls are TRBV5-1 and TRBJ1-2; a possible D gene is TRBD1 (6 bases). Specimen: peripheral blood. The clonotype was recovered from a woman in her 70s with COVID-19, enrolled during active disease. The CDR3 DNA reads as TGCGCCAGCGAGGGGGAGCGTCCTGAGCGTAACTATGGCTACACCTTC. Protein: CASEGERPERNYGYTF.